This T cell receptor (beta chain) is drawn from a study of monozygotic twins with inflammatory bowel disease. TCRdb reanalyzed the 5' RACE reads and collapses them to one entry per CDR3 protein, without DNA. The sample has around 410,000 distinct CDR3 sequences. There are 14 residues in the CDR3. Germline CDR1 is ENHRY and CDR2 is SYGVKD. The clonotype originates from a human donor with ulcerative colitis or Crohn's disease, or a healthy co-twin of an affected twin (not recorded which). Sequenced sample: blood. The V and J genes are TRBV10-3 and TRBJ2-7. The CDR3 here is CAISERLPSYEQYF.